The entry that follows covers one T cell receptor beta chain sequence. This table comes from immunoSEQ multiplex PCR, and its TCRdb copy is limited to in-frame clones, with some not included. This sample has tens of thousands of clones, with about 83% found just once. Trimming removed 4 bases at V and 1 base at J, with 14 bases between. This CDR3 region has 15 residues. CDR1 is LGHDT, CDR2 YNNKEL, per germline (reference sequence). This sample was included in a study of T cell responses to AZD1222 COVID-19 vaccine. The source was peripheral blood, collected on day 0 of AZD1222 vaccination. The J gene is TRBJ2-7, the V gene TRBV3-1 (or the pseudogene TRBV3-2), with TRBD2 as a possible D gene (7 bases). The sequence was obtained from an adult in good health. The CDR3 region is CASSPLGGPSYEQYF. CDR3 nucleotides: TGTGCCAGCAGCCCCCTCGGGGGGCCATCCTACGAGCAGTACTTC.